One sample yielded the 20 T cell receptor beta chains listed below, sequenced in a study of post-analysis software for immune sequencing data. Broader study findings: Among roughly five TRBV segments more frequent in patients than controls were TRBV5-6, TRBV5-1 and TRBV20-1.

Prepared libraries of TCR beta cDNA carried unique molecular identifiers. TCRdb called the PCR reads again in MiXCR, with one record for every CDR3 protein. The repertoire consists of about 400,000 distinct CDR3 sequences, with around 37% occurring once and the leading ten covering 13%. Their target antigens are unknown. What was sequenced was blood. All receptors derive from a girl between 10 and 17 years old with multiple sclerosis.

This clonotype was seen more than once but under ten times. This rearrangement joins TRBV7-9 to TRBJ1-4; a weak D match, TRBD1 (5 bases). The CDR3 consists of 16 residues. V was clipped by 3 bases and J by 4 bases, with 15 bases between them. Germline CDR1 reads SEHNR; CDR2 reads FQNEAQ (reference sequence). CDR3 sequence (DNA): TGTGCCAGCAGCTTGGGGACCGCAGGGTATAATGAAAAACTGTTTTTT. Amino acids: CASSLGTAGYNEKLFF.

The rearrangement joins TRBV4-3 to TRBJ1-2; 7 nucleotides agree with TRBD1. V trimming: 6 bases; J trimming: 3 bases; junction bases outside the gene matches: 10. The CDR3 has 15 residues. Germline V gene sequence: CDR1 LGHNA, CDR2 YSLEER. The CDR3, as DNA: TGCGCCAGCAGTAAGGGGACAGCGAACGACTATGGCTACACCTTC. This encodes CASSKGTANDYGYTF.

In this sample, this clonotype turned up many times. This chain joins TRBV6-5 and TRBJ1-2, with D possibly matching TRBD1 (5 bases). This CDR3 is built from 13 residues. CDR1 MNHEY and CDR2 SVGAGI come from the germline V gene. Between the trimmed V and J ends, which lost 6 bases and 4 bases, there was a span of 12 bases. The CDR3: CASSPARAYGYTF. The CDR3 bases are TGTGCCAGCAGCCCCGCCAGGGCCTATGGCTACACCTTC.

V is TRBV4-2 and J is TRBJ1-1; TRBD1 aligns across 7 bases. Per the germline V gene, CDR1 is LGHNA and CDR2 is YNFKEQ. The CDR3 length is 13 residues. V shed 4 bases, J shed 6 bases, and the junction held 5 bases outside the gene matches. This CDR3 reads CASSPRGGAEAFF. CDR3 coding DNA: TGTGCCAGCAGCCCCAGGGGGGGCGCTGAAGCTTTCTTT.

This clonotype was recorded a few times. The V call is TRBV5-6, the J call TRBJ1-2; weak D call: TRBD1 (5 bases). The CDR3 has 14 amino acids. Germline V gene data show CDR1 as SGHDT and CDR2 as YYEEEE. V dropped 5 bases and J dropped 8 bases, with 19 bases sitting between them. CDR3 amino acids: CASSIVSGWGGYTF. CDR3 nucleotide sequence: TGTGCCAGCAGTATTGTAAGTGGCTGGGGCGGCTACACCTTC.

This clonotype was picked up a small number of times. The rearrangement links TRBV10-3 to TRBJ2-5; 15 nucleotides align to TRBD2. J was trimmed by 3 bases and V by 4 bases; bases with no gene match: 3. The CDR3 runs 16 residues. Germline values: CDR1 ENHRY, CDR2 SYGVKD. The CDR3 DNA follows: TGTGCCATCAGTGGGACTAGCGGGGGGGCTAAAGAGACCCAGTACTTC. This encodes CAISGTSGGAKETQYF.

The J gene is TRBJ2-5, the V gene TRBV5-1, with D possibly being TRBD1 (6 bases). This CDR3 is 13 amino acids long. V gave up 3 bases and J gave up 5 bases, with 11 bases separating them. The V gene's germline CDR1 is SGHRS and CDR2 YFSETQ. CDR3 in amino acids: CASSSHRVETQYF. The CDR3 DNA is TGCGCCAGCAGCTCCCACAGGGTGGAGACCCAGTACTTC.

For this clonotype: A much larger clone lies a single base off, so this may be a read error. CDR3 sequence (DNA): TGCAGCGTTGAAGGTCGACGGGGTCAAACCTACGAGCAGTACTTC. Amino acids: CSVEGRRGQTYEQYF. The rearrangement joins TRBV29-1 to TRBJ2-7, with a tentative D call TRBD2 (5 bases). There are 15 residues in the CDR3. The V gene's germline CDR1 is SQVTM and CDR2 ANQGSEA. Trimming stripped 1 base from V and 2 bases from J, with 15 bases between.

This sequence joins TRBV12-3 or TRBV12-4 and TRBJ2-7; D may be TRBD1 or TRBD2 (5 bases each). CDR3 length: 14 residues. Deletions cut 6 bases from V and 3 bases from J, with 15 bases between. CDR3 residues: CASSAQGRGYEQYF. The DNA for the CDR3 is TGTGCCAGCAGCGCCCAGGGACGGGGCTACGAGCAGTACTTC.

The chain joins TRBV28 to TRBJ2-7, with 7 bases identical to TRBD1. V trimming: 5 bases; J trimming: 9 bases; junction bases outside the gene matches: 13. The CDR3 covers 14 residues. Germline assignment: CDR1 MDHEN and CDR2 SYDVKM. The CDR3: CASSPPQTGAAQYF. CDR3 sequence (DNA): TGTGCCAGCAGTCCGCCCCAAACAGGGGCGGCGCAGTACTTC.

There are a few counts of this clonotype. The rearrangement uses TRBV7-2 and TRBJ2-7, with 12 bases aligning to TRBD2. V shed 5 bases and J 4 bases; nucleotides not matched to a gene: 6. This CDR3 has 15 amino acids. CDR1 and CDR2 (germline): SGHTA, FQGNSA. This CDR3 reads CASSPSSGGGYEQYF. The CDR3 DNA reads TGTGCCAGCAGCCCCTCTAGCGGGGGGGGTTACGAGCAGTACTTC.

This clonotype appeared many times. The chain has TRBV20-1 and TRBJ2-1, with D possibly being TRBD1 (5 bases). Trimming pared 1 base from V and 4 bases from J, leaving 11 bases between. CDR3 length: 14 amino acids. Germline V gene sequence: CDR1 DFQATT, CDR2 SNEGSKA (reference sequence). CDR3 sequence (DNA): TGCAGTGCTAGAGGGGGCCCTCTGTACAATGAGCAGTTCTTC. Translated, it gives CSARGGPLYNEQFF.

V gene TRBV5-1 combines with J gene TRBJ2-3; the D gene is possibly TRBD1 (7 bases). The CDR3 loop spans 16 amino acids. Germline CDR1 SGHRS, CDR2 YFSETQ. V dropped 4 bases and J dropped 2 bases, with 17 bases sitting between them. In nucleotides, the CDR3 is TGCGCCAGCAGCGCCCGACAGGGAGGATACACAGATACGCAGTATTTT. This codes for CASSARQGGYTDTQYF.

This clonotype occurred a few times. V gene TRBV7-3 combines with J gene TRBJ2-3, with no clear D. Trimming removed 1 base at V and 4 bases at J, with 6 bases between. The germline CDR1 and CDR2 sequences are SGHTA and FQGTGA. The CDR3 is 13 amino acids. The CDR3 nucleotides read TGTGCCAGCAGCTTAATTCTCGCAGATACGCAGTATTTT. Amino acid sequence: CASSLILADTQYF.

The chain joins TRBV20-1 to TRBJ1-5, with D maybe TRBD1 (6 bases). Germline V gene sequence: CDR1 DFQATT, CDR2 SNEGSKA (reference sequence). V was trimmed by 0 bases and J by 1 base, leaving 10 bases between them. CDR3 length: 15 amino acids. The DNA of the CDR3 is TGCAGTGCTAGAGACAGGGGTAACAGCAATCAGCCCCAGCATTTT. This sequence encodes CSARDRGNSNQPQHF.

The J gene is TRBJ1-1, the V gene TRBV11-2, with a weak D call TRBD1 (6 bases). Between the trimmed V and J ends, which lost 1 base and 3 bases, there was a span of 18 bases. The CDR3 consists of 17 residues. The germline gives CDR1 SGHAT, CDR2 FQNNGV. The CDR3 is CASSLVPRGGLDTEAFF. As DNA, the CDR3 is TGTGCCAGCAGCTTAGTGCCCCGGGGGGGGCTGGACACTGAAGCTTTCTTT.

The chain links TRBV6-6 to TRBJ2-5; the match to TRBD1 covers 8 bases. V gave up 2 bases and J gave up 5 bases; unmatched junction bases: 4. Germline V gives CDR1 MNHNY, CDR2 SVGAGI (reference sequence). CDR3 length: 14 residues. The CDR3 sequence: CASSYTGQVETQYF. The CDR3 DNA sequence: TGTGCCAGCAGTTACACGGGACAGGTCGAGACCCAGTACTTC.

In its sample, this clonotype was seen a few times. The V call is TRBV7-9, the J call TRBJ2-1, with TRBD2 identical over 10 bases. Per germline, CDR1 SEHNR and CDR2 FQNEAQ (reference sequence). The CDR3 length is 16 residues. The junction had 7 bases not matched to a gene; V was cut back by 5 bases and J by 3 bases. CDR3 DNA: TGTGCCAGCAGCCAACGCGGACTAGCGGACTACAATGAGCAGTTCTTC. Amino acids: CASSQRGLADYNEQFF.

CDR3 amino acids: CAISPLTAVGGYTF. CDR3 DNA sequence: TGTGCCATCAGCCCTTTGACCGCGGTCGGGGGCTACACCTTC. The V and J genes are TRBV10-3 and TRBJ1-2, with D unresolved. Germline V gene data show CDR1 as ENHRY and CDR2 as SYGVKD. The CDR3 has 14 residues. Trimming left V 6 bases short and J 8 bases short, with 19 bases between.

This clonotype was found a few times. The gene calls are TRBV6-5 and TRBJ2-1; D remains ambiguous. There are 14 residues in the CDR3. The ends were cut back, 0 bases at V and 10 bases at J, with 13 bases in the middle. Germline V CDR1 and CDR2: MNHEY, SVGAGI. The CDR3 spells CASSYSQGWAEQFF. The CDR3 DNA is TGTGCCAGCAGTTACTCGCAAGGATGGGCGGAGCAGTTCTTC.